This T cell receptor (beta chain) was sequenced for a study of blood T cell repertoires in COVID-19 (TCRdb year 2020). Broadly, across the study: Samples from collaborators originated in the United States, Italy and Spain and spanned both the acute and convalescent phases of COVID-19. The material from the prospective study consisted of cDNA or gDNA derived from T cells, B-cell-depleted T cells, or PBMCs. Where available, HLA class I and class II types were taken from metadata supplied by the sample provider and were not determined by assay-based typing. The repertoires were made available in a free public database intended to serve as a resource for research on the immune response to SARS-CoV-2. The sample metadata nearly always contained a de-identified subject ID, COVID-19 status, age in years and sex. The samples were drawn from two sources: the first 160 participants of the ongoing ImmuneRACE study, and fewer than 1,500 subjects contributed by 6 global collaborators. The dataset comprised deeply sampled blood TCRbeta repertoires from subjects exposed to, actively infected with, or recovered from COVID-19.

Participants in the prospective study were aged roughly 18 to 100 years, lived in some 24 United States geographic areas, and enrolled through a virtual design. In the prospective study, participants were assigned to cohorts based on the clinical history participants reported in a screening survey and a study questionnaire. Exposed participants had been in contact, within 2 weeks of entering the study, with a person who had a PCR-confirmed or clinician-diagnosed case of COVID-19. Each participant in the prospective study had whole blood, serum and a nasopharyngeal or oropharyngeal swab collected by mobile phlebotomists. Additional blood draws and questionnaires over an approximately 2-month period could optionally be provided by prospective study participants. Before DNA extraction, prospective study blood samples were shipped either frozen or at room temperature. Points on this clone: What this receptor recognizes is not known. No base qualities exist here, and no much larger clone lies one base off it.

The investigation overall reported the following: The amount of clinical and demographic metadata varied by source and participant and was provided uncurated.

The immunoSEQ Assay, a bias-controlled multiplex PCR, was used to amplify TCRbeta CDR3 regions from genomic DNA. As for the original processing: Nucleated cell counts per sample were estimated from amplification of reference gene primers within the assay. Sequence reads were collapsed and filtered to measure the absolute abundance of every unique TCRbeta CDR3 rearrangement. For each sample, productive Simpson clonality was calculated by taking the square root of Simpson's diversity index across productive rearrangements. Drawn from immuneACCESS, this table holds only the in-frame rearrangements with V and J called that TCRdb kept. Clones are partly lost; checked studies trace under half to an unresolved V gene and leave the rest unexplained. V and J calls and clone size are given by that table; D and trimming were obtained from the DNA. This sample is represented by approximately 300,000 clones; 85% of them were singletons. The leading ten clones occupy 1.9% of the sample.

Counted from cysteine to phenylalanine, this CDR3 has 15 amino acids. Only the CDR3 DNA stays, 45 bases, in frame from base 1. V is reduced by 1 base and J by 8 bases, leaving a spacing of 15 bases between them. Taken from the germline V gene, the CDR1 and CDR2 loops are SGHNT and YENEEA. The receptor chain draws on TRBV11-3 and TRBJ2-1; TRBD2 could be the D gene, as 6 bases match. This clonotype originated in a young woman who had been exposed to COVID-19. The sequenced sample consisted of PBMCs or T cells enriched from blood (not recorded which). CDR3 reads: CASSLAAGIGDEQFF. In nucleotide form, the sequence is TGTGCCAGCAGCTTAGCTGCGGGAATTGGGGATGAGCAGTTCTTC. Reference TRBV11-3 and TRBJ2-1 genes cover what lies past the CDR3, so the full variable domain is EAGVVQSPRYKIIEKKQPVAFWCNPISGHNTLYWYLQNLGQGPELLIRYENEEAVDDSQLPKDRFSAERLKGVDSTLKIQPAELGDSAVYLCASSLAAGIGDEQFFGPGTRLTVL.